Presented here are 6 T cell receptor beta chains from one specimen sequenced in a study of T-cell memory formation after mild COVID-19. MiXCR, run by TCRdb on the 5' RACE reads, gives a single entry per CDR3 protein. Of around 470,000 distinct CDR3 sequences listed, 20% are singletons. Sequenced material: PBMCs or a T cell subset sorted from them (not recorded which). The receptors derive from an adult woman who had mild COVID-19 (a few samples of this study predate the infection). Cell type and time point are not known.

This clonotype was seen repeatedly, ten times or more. CDR3 nucleotide sequence: TGCAGTGCTAGGACTGTTTATGGCTACACCTTC. Amino acid sequence: CSARTVYGYTF. This rearrangement joins TRBV20-1 to TRBJ1-2; no clear D. The CDR3 is 11 amino acids. Germline loops: CDR1 DFQATT, CDR2 SNEGSKA (reference sequence). V was cut by 3 bases and J by 5 bases, with 7 bases left in between.

In nucleotides, the CDR3 is TGTGCCAGCAGCTTAGAAGTGGTTGAAAAACTGTTTTTT. Translating it yields CASSLEVVEKLFF. V is TRBV7-2 and J is TRBJ1-4; D unclear. The CDR3 spans 13 residues. Trimming cost V 1 base and J 7 bases, with 7 bases left between them. In germline, CDR1 is SGHTA, CDR2 FQGNSA.

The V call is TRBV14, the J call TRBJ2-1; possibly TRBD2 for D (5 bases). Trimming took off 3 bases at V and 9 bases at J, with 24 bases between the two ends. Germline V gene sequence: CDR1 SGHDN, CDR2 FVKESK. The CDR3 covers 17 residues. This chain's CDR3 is CASSQVWGSELAGEQFF. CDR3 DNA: TGTGCCAGCAGCCAGGTGTGGGGTAGCGAGCTGGCGGGTGAGCAGTTCTTC.

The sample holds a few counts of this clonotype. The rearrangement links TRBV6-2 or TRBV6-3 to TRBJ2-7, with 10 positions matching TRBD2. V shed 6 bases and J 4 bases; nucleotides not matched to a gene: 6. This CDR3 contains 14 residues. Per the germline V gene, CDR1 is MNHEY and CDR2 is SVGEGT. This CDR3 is CASSQREGLYEQYF. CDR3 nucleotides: TGTGCCAGCAGCCAGCGGGAGGGCCTTTACGAGCAGTACTTC.

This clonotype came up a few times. The chain's CDR3 is CSVVSGRSQETQYF. DNA of the CDR3: TGCAGCGTTGTAAGCGGCAGGAGTCAAGAGACCCAGTACTTC. The rearrangement uses TRBV29-1 and TRBJ2-5; possible D gene TRBD2, 5 bases. The V gene lost 4 bases and the J gene lost 2 bases, with 14 bases spanning the gap. CDR1 and CDR2 (germline): SQVTM, ANQGSEA. CDR3 length equals 14 residues. Full variable domain (outside the CDR3, taken from reference TRBV29-1 and TRBJ2-5): SAVISQKPSRDICQRGTSLTIQCQVDSQVTMMFWYRQQPGQSLTLIATANQGSEATYESGFVIDKFPISRPNLTFSTLTVSNMSPEDSSIYLCSVVSGRSQETQYFGPGTRLLVL.

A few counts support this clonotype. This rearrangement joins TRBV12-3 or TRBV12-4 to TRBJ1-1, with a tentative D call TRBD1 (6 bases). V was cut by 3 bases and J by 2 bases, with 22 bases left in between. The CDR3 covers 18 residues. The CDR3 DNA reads TGTGCCAGCAGTTTGGGGGGGCAAGGGGTCATTCGAAACACTGAAGCTTTCTTT. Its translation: CASSLGGQGVIRNTEAFF.